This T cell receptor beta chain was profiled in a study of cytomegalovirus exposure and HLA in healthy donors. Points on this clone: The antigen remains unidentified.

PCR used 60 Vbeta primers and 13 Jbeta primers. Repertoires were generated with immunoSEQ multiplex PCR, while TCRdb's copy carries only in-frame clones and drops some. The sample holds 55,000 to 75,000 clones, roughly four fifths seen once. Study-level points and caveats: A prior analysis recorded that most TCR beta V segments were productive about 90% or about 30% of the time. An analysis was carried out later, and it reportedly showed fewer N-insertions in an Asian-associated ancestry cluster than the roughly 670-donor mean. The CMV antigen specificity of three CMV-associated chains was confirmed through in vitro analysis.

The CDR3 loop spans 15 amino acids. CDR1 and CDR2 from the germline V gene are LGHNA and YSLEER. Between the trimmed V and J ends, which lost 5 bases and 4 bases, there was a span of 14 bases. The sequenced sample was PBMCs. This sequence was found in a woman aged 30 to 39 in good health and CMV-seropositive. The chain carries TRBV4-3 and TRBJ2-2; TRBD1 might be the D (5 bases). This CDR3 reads CASSTGQGSTGELFF. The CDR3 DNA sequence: TGCGCCAGCAGCACCGGGCAGGGAAGCACCGGGGAGCTGTTTTTT.